This is a list of T cell receptor beta chains from one sample in a study of stem cell transplantation in POMP-related autoinflammatory disease. The repertoire was sequenced with immunoSEQ multiplex PCR; TCRdb's copy has only in-frame clones and lacks some. The sample records over 30,000 clones, 70% to 90% being singletons. Sequences were derived from CD4+ T cells from PBMCs, sampled before stem cell transplantation. These receptors all come from a human donor with POMP-related autoinflammation and immune dysregulation (PRAID). CDR3s include the opening cysteine and the closing phenylalanine or tryptophan. Fields, in order: J gene, V gene, D gene, clone size, CDR3 protein, CDR3 DNA. The D gene is left open where the match is weak. A row's size may be missing; if present it is once, few, many or a size class.

j_call: TRBJ2-3; v_call: TRBV28; d_call: NA; clone_size: NA; cdr3_aa: CASSFMGDLTDTQYF; cdr3_nt: TGTGCCAGCAGTTTTATGGGAGACCTCACAGATACGCAGTATTTT
j_call: TRBJ1-1; v_call: TRBV5-4; d_call: TRBD1; clone_size: NA; cdr3_aa: CASSSGQGMNTEAFF; cdr3_nt: TGTGCCAGCAGCTCTGGACAGGGTATGAACACTGAAGCTTTCTTT
j_call: TRBJ1-5; v_call: TRBV6-1; d_call: NA; clone_size: NA; cdr3_aa: CASSTQGASQPQHF; cdr3_nt: TGTGCCAGCAGTACGCAGGGAGCCAGTCAGCCCCAGCATTTT
j_call: TRBJ1-1; v_call: TRBV6-4; d_call: NA; clone_size: NA; cdr3_aa: CASSDWINTEAFF; cdr3_nt: TGTGCCAGCAGTGACTGGATAAACACTGAAGCTTTCTTT
j_call: TRBJ1-1; v_call: TRBV11-2; d_call: NA; clone_size: NA; cdr3_aa: CASSLDGGEAFF; cdr3_nt: TGTGCCAGCAGCTTAGACGGTGGTGAAGCTTTCTTT
j_call: TRBJ2-7; v_call: TRBV5-5; d_call: NA; clone_size: NA; cdr3_aa: CASSLFWGPYEQYF; cdr3_nt: TGTGCCAGCAGCTTGTTTTGGGGGCCCTACGAGCAGTACTTC
j_call: TRBJ2-5; v_call: TRBV5-1; d_call: NA; clone_size: NA; cdr3_aa: CASSLVPPGPSYQETQYF; cdr3_nt: TGCGCCAGCAGCTTGGTTCCGCCGGGTCCTTCGTACCAAGAGACCCAGTACTTC
j_call: TRBJ1-2; v_call: TRBV7-9; d_call: NA; clone_size: NA; cdr3_aa: CASSVEWGYTF; cdr3_nt: TGTGCCAGCAGCGTGGAATGGGGCTACACCTTC
j_call: TRBJ2-3; v_call: TRBV4-2; d_call: TRBD2; clone_size: NA; cdr3_aa: CASSQDRGGQQDTQYF; cdr3_nt: TGTGCCAGCAGCCAAGATCGGGGGGGCCAACAAGATACGCAGTATTTT
j_call: TRBJ2-7; v_call: TRBV5-1; d_call: NA; clone_size: NA; cdr3_aa: CASSYETGSGTYEQYF; cdr3_nt: TGCGCCAGCAGCTACGAAACAGGTTCGGGGACCTACGAGCAGTACTTC
j_call: TRBJ1-2; v_call: TRBV10-3; d_call: NA; clone_size: NA; cdr3_aa: CAISKGGANYGYTF; cdr3_nt: TGTGCCATCAGTAAGGGTGGTGCTAACTATGGCTACACCTTC
j_call: TRBJ1-1; v_call: TRBV27; d_call: TRBD1; clone_size: NA; cdr3_aa: CASSFDTFPGGGTEAFF; cdr3_nt: TGTGCCAGCAGTTTCGATACTTTTCCAGGGGGAGGTACTGAAGCTTTCTTT
j_call: TRBJ1-1; v_call: TRBV7-6; d_call: TRBD1; clone_size: NA; cdr3_aa: CASSPGGGAAFF; cdr3_nt: TGTGCCAGCAGCCCAGGGGGGGGAGCGGCTTTCTTT
j_call: TRBJ1-6; v_call: TRBV5-1; d_call: NA; clone_size: few; cdr3_aa: CASSLREAGSPLHF; cdr3_nt: TGCGCCAGCAGCTTAAGGGAGGCTGGTTCACCCCTCCACTTT
j_call: TRBJ2-2; v_call: TRBV19; d_call: TRBD1; clone_size: NA; cdr3_aa: CASSIAGGPGELFF; cdr3_nt: TGTGCCAGTAGTATAGCAGGGGGCCCCGGGGAGCTGTTTTTT